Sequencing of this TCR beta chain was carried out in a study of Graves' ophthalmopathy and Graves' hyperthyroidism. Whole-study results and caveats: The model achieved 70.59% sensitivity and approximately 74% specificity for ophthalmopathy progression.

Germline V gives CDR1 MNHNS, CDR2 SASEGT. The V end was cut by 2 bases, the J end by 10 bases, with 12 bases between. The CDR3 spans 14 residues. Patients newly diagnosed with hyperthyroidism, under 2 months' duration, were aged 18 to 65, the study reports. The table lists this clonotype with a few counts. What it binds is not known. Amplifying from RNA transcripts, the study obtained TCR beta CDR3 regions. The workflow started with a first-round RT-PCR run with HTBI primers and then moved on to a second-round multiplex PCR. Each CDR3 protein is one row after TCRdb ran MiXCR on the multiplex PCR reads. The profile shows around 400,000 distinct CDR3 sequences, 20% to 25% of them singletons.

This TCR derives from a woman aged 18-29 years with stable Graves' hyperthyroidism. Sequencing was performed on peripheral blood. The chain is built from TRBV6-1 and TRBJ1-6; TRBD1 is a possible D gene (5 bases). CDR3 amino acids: CASSEIAGASPLHF. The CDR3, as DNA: TGTGCCAGCAGTGAAATCGCCGGGGCCTCACCCCTCCACTTT.